This TCR beta chain emerged from a study of blood T cell repertoires in COVID-19. The wider study: From the United States, Italy and Spain came samples of acute and convalescent COVID-19.

Original data processing: Cell counts per sample came from amplifying reference gene primers. The assay was immunoSEQ multiplex PCR, and TCRdb's table has in-frame clones only and misses some. The DNA was the basis for D and trimming; V, J and clone size are from that table. The profile shows roughly 260,000 clones, about 91% of them singletons. The V end lost 1 base, the J end lost 2 bases, and 12 bases lay between the germline ends. The germline V gene has CDR1 SGHAT and CDR2 FQNNGV. The CDR3 is 15 residues long. Patients of the Seattle cohort, enrolled during active infection, were followed longitudinally.

This clonotype was sampled from a person under 30 with COVID-19, enrolled during active disease. V and J are TRBV11-2 and TRBJ2-7, with D possibly being TRBD2 (5 bases). The material sequenced was peripheral blood. CDR3 protein: CASSLVTGSAYEQYF. Here the CDR3 DNA reads TGTGCCAGCAGCTTAGTTACGGGATCCGCCTACGAGCAGTACTTC.